This T cell receptor beta chain was observed in a study of CD8+ T cells in alopecia areata. The sample's treatment: oral pan-JAK inhibitor, 5-10 mg twice daily. The ends were cut back, 0 bases at V and 9 bases at J, with 23 bases in the middle. Per the germline V gene, CDR1 is LGHNA and CDR2 is YSLEER. CDR3 length: 18 amino acids. TCR sequencing used cDNA made by reverse transcription of extracted RNA. Profiling relied on immunoSEQ multiplex PCR, and the TCRdb table lists in-frame clones only, not all of them. Of roughly 110,000 clones in the sample, around 84% are singletons; the top ten hold under 25%.

The V call is TRBV4-3, the J call TRBJ2-2; perhaps TRBD2 as D (6 bases). The origin of this receptor is a human donor with alopecia areata. The source was CD8+ T cells sorted from blood, collected at week 24, from a patient treated with tofacitinib. CDR3 nucleotide sequence: TGCGCCAGCAGCCAAGAGGGGTGGGACTTCCTTGGTGGTAGGGAGCTGTTTTTT. As protein: CASSQEGWDFLGGRELFF.